These T cell receptor beta chains were read from a single sample in a study of early stage breast cancer tumors. TCRdb keeps only in-frame clones here, not all; method: immunoSEQ multiplex PCR. The sample includes about 70,000 clones, over 80% of them seen just once. Sequencing was performed on blood. The receptors were gathered from a person in their 40s with breast cancer. CDR3s include the opening cysteine and the closing phenylalanine or tryptophan. The order of the fields is D gene, V gene, CDR3 length, CDR3 protein. D genes are given only for firm matches.

>-|TRBV5-5|15
CASSSPTGLVDIQYF
>TRBD1|TRBV19|15
CASSPDRVPGQPQHF
>-|TRBV27|14
CASSSAGTNNEQFF
>-|TRBV6-1|14
CASSVVDSNNEQFF
>-|TRBV30|14
CAWSVRTAYNEQFF
>-|TRBV29-1|14
CSVGGQGGTDTQYF
>-|TRBV5-1|14
CASSFLSSWYEQYF
>-|TRBV28|16
CASTLSGDIYTGELFF
>TRBD2|TRBV7-7|13
CASSILAGSEQFF
>-|TRBV7-2|13
CASSLEGGETQYF
>-|TRBV7-8|12
CASSYHLREQYF
>TRBD2|TRBV15|20
CATSRGLAGGPNRGQETQYF
>-|TRBV5-6|11
CASSLDGTQYF
>-|TRBV5-3|13
CARSLVGGLGAFF
>-|TRBV18|14
CASSPQRDVYEQYF
>-|TRBV28|12
CASSPPNQPQHF
>TRBD1|TRBV28|13
CASSLWGDRTGYF
>-|TRBV5-1|14
CASSLDRHNEKLFF
>-|TRBV4-1|13
CASSQGINEKLFF
>-|TRBV28|13
CASSLTRGREQYF
>-|TRBV4-1|13
CASSQGDTYGYTF
>TRBD2|TRBV5-1|16
CASSLVGGRGGDEQFF
>TRBD2|TRBV6-5|14
CASRASGSSDTQYF
>-|TRBV19|12
CATRTANYGYTF
>TRBD1|TRBV19|14
CASSTDRGGKPQHF
>-|TRBV5-1|15
CASSFTSGLTYEQYF
>-|TRBV9|16
CASSVGFFGGGEGYTF
>-|TRBV18|12
CASSPTSNEQFF
>TRBD1|TRBV28|15
CASSRQGVAKNIQYF
>TRBD1|TRBV5-1|13
CASSSTGEWGYTF
>-|TRBV6-5|15
CASSRQGFPGGEQFF
>-|TRBV30|16
CAWSPRGVWMNTEAFF
>TRBD2|TRBV6-5|15
CASSRPGLASREQYF